The clone carrying this TCR beta chain was observed at least ten times. This sample was included in a study of blood T cell repertoires in COVID-19. Across the study: Donors in the United States, Italy and Spain gave samples during acute or convalescent COVID-19. T cells, B-cell-depleted T cells, or PBMCs provided the cDNA or gDNA that served as material.

Germline lookup yields CDR1 SGHRS and CDR2 YFSETQ. Trimming took 0 bases from V and 8 from J; bases not matched to a gene: 5. This CDR3 is 16 amino acids long. In the original workflow: Reference gene primer amplification gave nucleated cell count estimates. The repertoire was sequenced with immunoSEQ multiplex PCR; TCRdb's copy has only in-frame clones and lacks some. Clonal size and the V and J genes are those of that table, whereas D and trimming came from the DNA. The sample lists about 200,000 clones, about 83% seen once, with approximately 5% in the top ten. This chain connects TRBV5-1 to TRBJ2-3, with 14 positions matching TRBD2. The source is a woman aged 70-85 years with active or convalescent COVID-19. The sample taken for sequencing was peripheral blood. The CDR3 DNA follows: TGCGCCAGCAGCTTGGCCGGACTAGCGGGAGGAAGTACGCAGTATTTT. Encoded protein: CASSLAGLAGGSTQYF.